The present TCR beta chain was sequenced within a study of T cells after yellow fever vaccination. As for the study in general: Some fractions had low cell numbers, and these were prepared with SMART-Seq v4 Ultra Low Input. General study results and limits: Subsequent booster samples again held most clones from primary vaccination (96% CD4, 85% to 90% CD8).

Worth noting for this clonotype: Its antigen is not known. Here the CDR3 omits its conserved ending phenylalanine or tryptophan, so a read error is the likely source.

A universal primer site and UMIs were added as TCR cDNA was made by 5'RACE template switching. TCRdb processed the 5' RACE reads anew with MiXCR; each CDR3 protein has one entry. The table shows hundreds of thousands of distinct CDR3 sequences, with 13% occurring only once. This TCR came from a man aged 30 to 39 who received the YFV17D yellow fever vaccine. Sequencing used PBMCs, obtained on the day of the yellow fever booster vaccination.

CDR3 DNA: TGTGCCAGCAGTTTCGTAGGACTAGCGGGAGGTAGTGAGCAGTTCTTA. The encoded protein is CASSFVGLAGGSEQFL. The chain recombines TRBV27 with TRBJ2-1; TRBD2 matches at 14 bases. The CDR3 is 16 amino acids. The germline V gene encodes CDR1 MNHEY and CDR2 SMNVEV (reference sequence). With 3 bases clipped from V and 9 bases from J, the junction kept 7 bases outside the gene matches.